This entry lists 14 T cell receptor beta chains sequenced from one sample in a study of naive and memory T cell subsets. The beta constant-region primer was an equimolar mix of two oligonucleotides covering TRBC1 and TRBC2. TCRdb reanalysed the UMI-ligation and nested PCR reads using MiXCR and keeps one entry per CDR3 protein. This sample has around 160,000 distinct CDR3 sequences; 15% to 20% occur once, and the top ten carry around 0.14%. Sequencing input: naive CD4+ T cells from blood. The receptors stem from a human donor in good health.

This clonotype was observed a handful of times. The genes are TRBV12-3 or TRBV12-4 and TRBJ1-2; 9 nucleotides line up with TRBD1. J lost 8 bases, V lost 1 base, and 8 bases had no gene match. The CDR3 is made up of 15 amino acids. CDR3: CASSLGGQGNRGYTF. The CDR3 DNA reads as TGTGCCAGCAGTTTAGGTGGACAGGGGAATCGCGGCTACACCTTC.

This clonotype has only one observation. This chain connects TRBV6-2 or TRBV6-3 to TRBJ2-1; tentatively, D is TRBD2 (6 bases). Trimming shortened V by 0 bases and J by 6 bases, and 15 bases separated the two germline ends. The germline gives CDR1 MNHEY, CDR2 SVGEGT. CDR3 length equals 16 residues. As DNA, the CDR3 is TGTGCCAGCAGTTACTCAACCGGGACTCCCTTCAATGAGCAGTTCTTC. Its translation: CASSYSTGTPFNEQFF.

The chain is built from TRBV2 and TRBJ1-1, with 8 nucleotides matching TRBD1. The V and J ends lost 7 bases and 7 bases, in that order; junction bases with no gene match: 8. Germline values: CDR1 SNHLY, CDR2 FYNNEI. This CDR3 is built from 13 residues. CDR3 sequence reads: CASIGGQGLEAFF. The CDR3 DNA reads as TGTGCCAGCATTGGAGGACAGGGCCTTGAAGCTTTCTTT.

This clonotype was picked up a small number of times. The rearrangement uses TRBV5-4 and TRBJ2-2, with D perhaps matching TRBD2 (6 bases). This CDR3 comprises 16 residues. Trimming removed 5 bases from V and 1 base from J, with 15 bases in between. Germline-derived CDR1 and CDR2 are SGHNT and YYREEE (reference sequence). In nucleotides, the CDR3 is TGTGCCAGCAGTCTGTCGGCCGGGGGGAACACCGGGGAGCTGTTTTTT. Translated: CASSLSAGGNTGELFF. Using reference TRBV5-4 and TRBJ2-2 for the parts outside the CDR3, the full variable domain is ETGVTQSPTHLIKTRGQQVTLRCSSQSGHNTVSWYQQALGQGPQFIFQYYREEENGRGNFPPRFSGLQFPNYSSELNVNALELDDSALYLCASSLSAGGNTGELFFGEGSRLTVL.

The J gene is TRBJ2-5, the V gene TRBV10-3; 7 nucleotides align to TRBD2. This CDR3 contains 14 residues. The V gene's germline CDR1 is ENHRY and CDR2 SYGVKD. Trimming cost V 3 bases and J 1 base; bases outside gene matches: 2. The CDR3, as DNA: TGTGCCATCAGTGATTCTAGCGGCCAAGAGACCCAGTACTTC. This sequence encodes CAISDSSGQETQYF.

The chain couples TRBV20-1 to TRBJ2-5, with 8 bases lining up with TRBD2. V dropped 5 bases and J dropped 5; count of bases not matched to a gene: 7. The CDR3 covers 13 residues. Germline loops: CDR1 DFQATT, CDR2 SNEGSKA (reference sequence). CDR3 sequence reads: CSASRLARETQYF. The CDR3 coding sequence is TGCAGTGCTTCGCGACTAGCGCGGGAGACCCAGTACTTC.

This chain uses TRBV19 with TRBJ1-1; the D gene is possibly TRBD1 (6 bases). The CDR3 is made up of 14 amino acids. Looked up from germline, CDR1 is LNHDA and CDR2 is SQIVND (reference sequence). Trimming pared 7 bases from V and 0 bases from J, leaving 12 bases between. The CDR3 DNA reads as TGTGCCAGTAATAAACAGGGTATGAACACTGAAGCTTTCTTT. Its protein is CASNKQGMNTEAFF. The full variable domain, completed using reference TRBV19 and TRBJ1-1, is DGGITQSPKYLFRKEGQNVTLSCEQNLNHDAMYWYRQDPGQGLRLIYYSQIVNDFQKGDIAEGYSVSREKKESFPLTVTSAQKNPTAFYLCASNKQGMNTEAFFGQGTRLTVV.

This clonotype turned up a few times. This rearrangement joins TRBV5-4 to TRBJ2-3, with D tentatively TRBD1 or TRBD2 (6 bases each). Germline CDR1 SGHNT, CDR2 YYREEE (reference sequence). The germline V and J ends were trimmed by 0 bases and 10 bases, with 15 bases remaining between them. The CDR3 runs to 14 residues. CDR3 bases: TGTGCCAGCAGCTTGGGGGACACTAGCAGGTCGCAGTATTTT. Its protein product is CASSLGDTSRSQYF.

This clonotype occurred many times. The CDR3 DNA is TGTGCCAGCACAGAGGGAGATACGCAGTATTTT. Translated, it gives CASTEGDTQYF. The rearrangement uses TRBV12-3 or TRBV12-4 and TRBJ2-3; a possible D gene is TRBD2 (5 bases). This CDR3 is built from 11 residues. Trimming removed 7 bases from V and 5 bases from J, with 7 bases in between.

This clonotype was recorded many times. The chain carries TRBV7-2 and TRBJ2-1; D gene unclear. Per germline, CDR1 SGHTA and CDR2 FQGNSA. V lost 5 bases and J 7 bases, leaving 18 bases between the germline ends. CDR3 size: 15 residues. CDR3 sequence reads: CASSRRIMVGNEQFF. CDR3 DNA sequence: TGTGCCAGCAGCAGGCGTATAATGGTTGGTAATGAGCAGTTCTTC.

The chain combines TRBV30 with TRBJ1-2, with TRBD1 matching over 8 bases. The germline gives CDR1 GTSNPN, CDR2 SVGIG (reference sequence). The trim removed 3 bases at V and 4 bases at J, leaving 7 bases unmatched. This CDR3 has 14 amino acids. CDR3 DNA: TGTGCCTGGAGGGTCAGGGGGCTCGGCTATGGCTACACCTTC. Its protein product is CAWRVRGLGYGYTF.

V is TRBV10-3 and J is TRBJ1-3, with 8 bases matching TRBD1. The length of the CDR3 is 13 residues. With 6 bases clipped from V and 3 bases from J, the junction kept 1 base outside the gene matches. Germline CDR1 reads ENHRY; CDR2 reads SYGVKD. This chain's CDR3 is CAIRTGVGNTIYF. DNA for the CDR3: TGTGCCATCAGGACAGGGGTTGGAAACACCATATATTTT.

This clonotype was seen just once. The rearrangement links TRBV6-6 to TRBJ1-6; TRBD1 agrees at 7 bases. The CDR3 runs 16 residues. Unmatched junction bases numbered 7, after V lost 2 bases and J lost 6 bases. CDR1 is MNHNY and CDR2 is SVGAGI in the germline V gene (reference sequence). The CDR3 spells CASSYGGTESNSPLHF. DNA for the CDR3: TGTGCCAGCAGTTACGGGGGGACAGAATCTAATTCACCCCTCCACTTT.

The J gene is TRBJ2-6, the V gene TRBV5-6, with D uncertain. V lost 5 bases and J 0 bases, leaving 9 bases between the germline ends. The CDR3 consists of 15 residues. CDR1 SGHDT and CDR2 YYEEEE come from the germline V gene. CDR3 residues: CASSSGLSGANVLTF. CDR3 nucleotides: TGTGCCAGCAGTTCGGGCCTCTCTGGGGCCAACGTCCTGACTTTC.